A single sample gave rise to the 26 T cell receptor beta chains below, sequenced in a study of CD8+CD57+ T cells in acquired aplastic anemia. Profiles of TCR beta VDJ and CDR3 were generated from a genomic DNA template. TCRdb redid the calling of the reads with MiXCR, one entry per CDR3 protein. The table shows roughly 500,000 distinct CDR3 sequences, with less than 35% occurring only once. Before being chosen for sequencing, patients had shown CD8+CD57+ cell expansion by flow cytometry. Sequencing was done on a sample of sorted CD4+, CD8+, or CD8+CD57+ T cells (not recorded which) from PBMCs. The receptors were sampled from a human donor with aplastic anemia.

In this sample, this clonotype turned up many times. The J gene is TRBJ2-2, the V gene TRBV19; D unclear. CDR3 size: 13 residues. Germline V gene data show CDR1 as LNHDA and CDR2 as SQIVND (reference sequence). The ends were cut back, 7 bases at V and 7 bases at J, with 13 bases in the middle. CDR3 in DNA: TGTGCCAGTACTCCTCGGGTGGACGGGGAGCTGTTTTTT. It is translated as CASTPRVDGELFF. The whole variable domain, filled in from reference TRBV19 and TRBJ2-2, reads DGGITQSPKYLFRKEGQNVTLSCEQNLNHDAMYWYRQDPGQGLRLIYYSQIVNDFQKGDIAEGYSVSREKKESFPLTVTSAQKNPTAFYLCASTPRVDGELFFGEGSRLTVL.

The chain joins TRBV3-1 to TRBJ2-7, with 9 bases matching TRBD2. CDR1 and CDR2 from the germline V gene are LGHDT and YNNKEL (reference sequence). The CDR3 runs to 17 residues. J gave up 4 bases and V 1 base, and 11 bases lay outside the gene matches. CDR3 sequence (DNA): TGTGCCAGCAGCCAAGCCAGGGCTAGCGGGAATCTGTACGAGCAGTACTTC. This translates into CASSQARASGNLYEQYF.

Many counts were recorded for this clonotype. The genes are TRBV2 and TRBJ2-5; D perhaps matches TRBD1 (6 bases). This CDR3 is built from 15 residues. Germline assignment: CDR1 SNHLY and CDR2 FYNNEI. The V gene lost 3 bases and the J gene lost 2 bases, with 13 bases spanning the gap. The CDR3 here is CASSEDRDTQETQYF. In nucleotides, the CDR3 is TGTGCCAGCAGTGAGGATCGGGACACACAAGAGACCCAGTACTTC.

In this sample, this clonotype turned up many times. The chain carries TRBV7-2 and TRBJ1-6, with no clear D. The germline gives CDR1 SGHTA, CDR2 FQGNSA. Trimming removed 4 bases from V and 8 bases from J, with 15 bases in between. The CDR3 runs 15 residues. The CDR3 DNA is TGTGCCAGCAGCTCCTCTACCGGGCCGTATTCACCCCTCCACTTT. Its protein is CASSSSTGPYSPLHF.

As for this clonotype: One junction end does not reproduce the germline sequence, and a read error may be involved. The rearrangement uses TRBV9 and TRBJ2-5; possibly TRBD1 or TRBD2 for D (5 bases each). The germline V gene has CDR1 SGDLS and CDR2 YYNGEE. CDR3 length: 14 residues. CDR3 region: CASSHFGAAETQYF. As DNA, the CDR3 is TGTGCCAGCAGCCATTTCGGGGCAGCAGAGACCCAGTACTTT.

The chain employs TRBV20-1 and TRBJ2-2; D uncertain. Between the trimmed V and J ends, which lost 6 bases and 0 bases, there was a span of 14 bases. In germline, CDR1 is DFQATT, CDR2 SNEGSKA (reference sequence). CDR3 length: 15 residues. The CDR3 is CSARISGSNTGELFF. DNA of the CDR3: TGCAGTGCCCGCATCTCCGGTTCGAACACCGGGGAGCTGTTTTTT.

This chain connects TRBV11-2 to TRBJ1-6, with D possibly TRBD1 on 6 matching bases. V lost 5 bases, J lost 4 bases, and 15 bases lay in between. The CDR3 loop spans 16 amino acids. The germline gives CDR1 SGHAT, CDR2 FQNNGV. CDR3 sequence (DNA): TGTGCCAGCAGCACCGGACAGACAAAATATAATTCACCCCTCCACTTT. Protein: CASSTGQTKYNSPLHF.

The table lists this clonotype with many counts. V and J are TRBV19 and TRBJ1-5; D possibly corresponds to TRBD1 (5 bases). CDR1 is LNHDA, CDR2 SQIVND, per germline (reference sequence). Trimming removed 6 bases at V and 2 bases at J, with 11 bases between. The CDR3 extends over 14 amino acids. The CDR3 sequence is CASSHLGGNQPQHF. The DNA of the CDR3 is TGTGCCAGTAGCCACTTGGGGGGCAATCAGCCCCAGCATTTT.

With respect to this clonotype: This sequence may be a read error, since a much larger clone differs from it by one base. The chain links TRBV20-1 to TRBJ2-7, with a weak D call TRBD2 (5 bases). The germline CDR1 and CDR2 sequences are DFQATT and SNEGSKA (reference sequence). This CDR3 comprises 13 residues. The CDR3 coding sequence is TGCAGTGCTAGGGCAGGACTTTCCTACGAGCGGTACTTC. Amino acid sequence: CSARAGLSYERYF.

This clonotype was observed many times. V and J are TRBV7-6 and TRBJ2-5; D perhaps matches TRBD2 (7 bases). The V and J ends lost 5 bases and 7 bases respectively, with 14 bases between them. The CDR3 runs to 13 residues. CDR1 and CDR2 (germline): SGHVS, FNYEAQ. The DNA for the CDR3 is TGTGCCAGCAGCGCCGGGGGGACACCGACCCAGTACTTC. It specifies CASSAGGTPTQYF.

The gene calls are TRBV7-2 and TRBJ2-2; maybe TRBD1 (5 bases). CDR1 and CDR2 from the germline V gene are SGHTA and FQGNSA. The CDR3 is 15 residues long. Trimming removed 2 bases from V and 1 base from J, with 8 bases in between. This CDR3 reads CASSLSTGNTGELFF. CDR3 nucleotide sequence: TGTGCCAGCAGCTTAAGCACAGGGAACACCGGGGAGCTGTTTTTT.

This clonotype was seen repeatedly, ten times or more. This chain connects TRBV9 to TRBJ1-1, with a possible D match to TRBD1 (6 bases). Germline-derived CDR1 and CDR2 are SGDLS and YYNGEE. The CDR3 has 14 amino acids. Trimming stripped 0 bases from V and 4 bases from J, with 10 bases between. CDR3 nucleotides: TGTGCCAGCAGCGTAGAAGGCAGGGGCACTGAAGCTTTCTTT. Its protein product is CASSVEGRGTEAFF.

This clonotype was detected many times. The chain's CDR3 is CASSVAAGVMSGYTF. The CDR3 DNA reads as TGTGCCAGCAGCGTAGCGGCAGGGGTAATGTCTGGCTACACCTTC. This sequence joins TRBV9 and TRBJ1-2; maybe TRBD1 (6 bases). Between the trimmed V and J ends, which lost 0 bases and 7 bases, there was a span of 16 bases. The CDR3 sequence is 15 residues long. The germline gives CDR1 SGDLS, CDR2 YYNGEE.

With regard to this clonotype: Mismatch with germline at one junction end may stem from a read error. The chain couples TRBV29-1 to TRBJ1-2; D not resolved. This CDR3 contains 13 residues. The germline CDR1 and CDR2 sequences are SQVTM and ANQGSEA. CDR3 sequence reads: CSVEEWAEYGYTF. In nucleotides, the CDR3 is TGCAGCGTTGAAGAATGGGCTGAGTATGGCTACACCTTT.

The sample holds many counts of this clonotype. The V call is TRBV6-5, the J call TRBJ2-7, with a tentative D call TRBD1 (7 bases). The CDR3 runs to 13 residues. Looked up from germline, CDR1 is MNHEY and CDR2 is SVGAGI. With 0 bases removed from V and 12 bases from J, the gap between germline ends came to 15 bases. CDR3 DNA sequence: TGTGCCAGCAGTTACTCGCCATCAGGGGGGCCGTACTTC. As protein: CASSYSPSGGPYF.

This rearrangement joins TRBV3-1 to TRBJ2-7; TRBD2 aligns across 14 bases. The CDR3 has 15 amino acids. Germline-derived CDR1 and CDR2 are LGHDT and YNNKEL (reference sequence). The V and J ends lost 3 bases and 4 bases, in that order; junction bases with no gene match: 2. The chain's CDR3 is CASSQGTSGRYEQYF. As DNA, the CDR3 is TGTGCCAGCAGCCAGGGGACTAGCGGGAGATACGAGCAGTACTTC.

V gene TRBV6-1 combines with J gene TRBJ1-2; 8 nucleotides line up with TRBD1. Looked up from germline, CDR1 is MNHNS and CDR2 is SASEGT. CDR3 length equals 13 residues. The trim removed 3 bases at V and 6 bases at J, leaving 3 bases unmatched. In DNA, the CDR3 is TGTGCCAGCAGTGACAGGACAGGGAATGGCTACACCTTC. Translated: CASSDRTGNGYTF.

There are many counts of this clonotype. The rearrangement joins TRBV25-1 to TRBJ2-3, with 10 bases that match TRBD1. J lost 4 bases, V lost 1 base, and 2 bases had no gene match. The germline V gene has CDR1 MGHDK and CDR2 SYGVNS. The CDR3 runs to 15 residues. The CDR3 DNA reads as TGTGCCAGCAGTGAATCGGGGACAGGGGCAGATACGCAGTATTTT. Translated: CASSESGTGADTQYF. Together with reference TRBV25-1 and TRBJ2-3, the CDR3 gives the full variable domain: EADIYQTPRYLVIGTGKKITLECSQTMGHDKMYWYQQDPGMELHLIHYSYGVNSTEKGDLSSESTVSRIRTEHFPLTLESARPSHTSQYLCASSESGTGADTQYFGPGTRLTVL.

J is TRBJ1-4 and V is TRBV7-9; tentatively, D is TRBD1 (5 bases). The CDR3 is made up of 14 amino acids. Trimming took off 1 base at V and 13 bases at J, with 16 bases between the two ends. CDR1 is SEHNR, CDR2 FQNEAQ, per germline (reference sequence). CDR3 nucleotides: TGTGCCAGCAGCTTAGAGGGAAGGGGAGGAAGACTGTTTTTT. It specifies CASSLEGRGGRLFF.

In this sample, this clonotype turned up many times. The chain links TRBV29-1 to TRBJ2-4; perhaps D is TRBD1 or TRBD2 (6 bases each). The germline V and J ends were trimmed by 6 bases and 8 bases, with 14 bases remaining between them. The CDR3 runs to 12 residues. Germline V gives CDR1 SQVTM, CDR2 ANQGSEA. This CDR3 is CSVAAEGDIQYF. Written as DNA, the CDR3 is TGCAGCGTCGCGGCGGAGGGGGACATTCAGTACTTC. Complete variable domain (other parts from reference TRBV29-1 and TRBJ2-4): SAVISQKPSRDICQRGTSLTIQCQVDSQVTMMFWYRQQPGQSLTLIATANQGSEATYESGFVIDKFPISRPNLTFSTLTVSNMSPEDSSIYLCSVAAEGDIQYFGAGTRLSVL.

J is TRBJ2-7 and V is TRBV7-9; D uncertain. Trimming shortened V by 5 bases and J by 0 bases, and 11 bases separated the two germline ends. The CDR3 covers 14 residues. Germline V gene lookup returns CDR1 SEHNR and CDR2 FQNEAQ (reference sequence). The CDR3 loop reads CASSVEASSYEQYF. The DNA for the CDR3 is TGTGCCAGCAGCGTTGAGGCTAGCTCCTACGAGCAGTACTTC.

This clonotype was seen a single time. This clone may be a read error of a much larger clone one base away. The chain recombines TRBV20-1 with TRBJ2-3, with TRBD2 matching over 11 bases. The CDR3 totals 15 residues. In germline, CDR1 is DFQATT, CDR2 SNEGSKA (reference sequence). V lost 5 bases, J lost 4 bases, and 8 bases stayed unmatched. The CDR3, as DNA: TGCAGTGCTGGGACTAGCGGCTGGAGCCCAGATACGCAGTATTTT. It is translated as CSAGTSGWSPDTQYF.

V usage is TRBV29-1 and J usage is TRBJ2-3; TRBD1 matches at 10 bases. The CDR3 loop spans 14 amino acids. CDR1 and CDR2 (germline): SQVTM, ANQGSEA. J was trimmed by 3 bases and V by 7 bases; bases with no gene match: 7. In DNA, the CDR3 is TGCAGCGCAAAGGGACAGGGGTGGACAGATACGCAGTATTTT. Its protein product is CSAKGQGWTDTQYF.

This clonotype occurred once. The CDR3 region has the DNA TGTGCCAGCAGCTTCCAGGGTTCCTACGAGCAGTACTTC. Its protein is CASSFQGSYEQYF. This sequence joins TRBV5-6 and TRBJ2-7; possible D gene TRBD1, 5 bases. Trimming shortened V by 2 bases and J by 1 base, and 7 bases separated the two germline ends. Per the germline V gene, CDR1 is SGHDT and CDR2 is YYEEEE. The CDR3 is 13 amino acids. The variable domain in full, completed from reference TRBV5-6 and TRBJ2-7, reads DAGVTQSPTHLIKTRGQQVTLRCSPKSGHDTVSWYQQALGQGPQFIFQYYEEEERQRGNFPDRFSGHQFPNYSSELNVNALLLGDSALYLCASSFQGSYEQYFGPGTRLTVT.

The J gene is TRBJ1-5, the V gene TRBV30, with a possible D match to TRBD1 (6 bases). Trimming took off 4 bases at V and 7 bases at J, with 17 bases between the two ends. Germline V gene sequence: CDR1 GTSNPN, CDR2 SVGIG (reference sequence). The CDR3 length is 14 residues. The CDR3 nucleotides are TGTGCCTGGAACCAAGGAGGGGGGGACCAGCCCCAGCATTTT. Protein sequence: CAWNQGGGDQPQHF.

This clonotype appeared many times. The chain couples TRBV6-1 to TRBJ1-6, with D unresolved. This CDR3 region has 12 residues. Germline V CDR1 and CDR2: MNHNS, SASEGT. With 6 bases removed from V and 8 bases from J, the gap between germline ends came to 8 bases. CDR3 in amino acids: CASRRLDSPLHF. CDR3 nucleotide sequence: TGTGCCAGCAGACGCCTAGATTCACCCCTCCACTTT.